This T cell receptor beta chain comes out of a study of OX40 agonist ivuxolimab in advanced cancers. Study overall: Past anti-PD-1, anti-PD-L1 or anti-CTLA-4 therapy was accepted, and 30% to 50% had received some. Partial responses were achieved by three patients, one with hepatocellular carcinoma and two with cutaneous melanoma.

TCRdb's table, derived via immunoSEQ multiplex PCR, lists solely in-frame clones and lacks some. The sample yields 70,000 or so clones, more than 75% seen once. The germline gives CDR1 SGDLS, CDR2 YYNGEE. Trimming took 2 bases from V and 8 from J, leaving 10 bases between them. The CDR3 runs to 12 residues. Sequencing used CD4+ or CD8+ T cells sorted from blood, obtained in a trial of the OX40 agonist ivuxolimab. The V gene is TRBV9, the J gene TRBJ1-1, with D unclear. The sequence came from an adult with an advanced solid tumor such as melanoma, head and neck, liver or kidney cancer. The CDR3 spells CASSVVPGEAFF. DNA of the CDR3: TGTGCCAGCAGCGTGGTACCGGGAGAAGCTTTCTTT.